Below, 22 T cell receptor beta chains from the same sample are listed, as sequenced in a study of Tregs in tolerant kidney transplant recipients. The assay was immunoSEQ multiplex PCR, and TCRdb's table has in-frame clones only and misses some. The data show some 68,000 clones, roughly 84% seen once. The material sequenced was CD4+ T cells from blood. All receptors derive from a human donor in good health.

The chain has TRBV5-5 and TRBJ2-2; TRBD2 agrees at 7 bases. Trimming removed 5 bases from V and 7 bases from J; junction bases left unmatched: 11. The CDR3 extends over 15 amino acids. The germline V gene has CDR1 SGHKS and CDR2 YYEKEE (reference sequence). CDR3 sequence: CASRSRGGPGGELFF. In DNA, the CDR3 is TGTGCCAGCAGATCTAGGGGAGGGCCCGGCGGGGAGCTGTTTTTT. Supplemented by reference TRBV5-5 and TRBJ2-2, the full variable domain reads DAGVTQSPTHLIKTRGQQVTLRCSPISGHKSVSWYQQVLGQGPQFIFQYYEKEERGRGNFPDRFSARQFPNYSSELNVNALLLGDSALYLCASRSRGGPGGELFFGEGSRLTVL.

The chain joins TRBV9 to TRBJ1-3, with D possibly TRBD1 on 6 matching bases. There are 15 residues in the CDR3. The V end lost 5 bases, the J end lost 0 bases, and 12 bases lay between the germline ends. CDR1 and CDR2 (germline): SGDLS, YYNGEE. The chain's CDR3 is CASSETGSSGNTIYF. The CDR3 DNA reads as TGTGCCAGCAGTGAAACAGGGAGCTCTGGAAACACCATATATTTT.

Written as DNA, the CDR3 is TGCGCCAGCAGCCAATCGGGGGCTACTGGAAACACCATATATTTT. Translating gives CASSQSGATGNTIYF. The J gene is TRBJ1-3, the V gene TRBV4-3, with D possibly being TRBD1 (6 bases). CDR1 LGHNA and CDR2 YSLEER come from the germline V gene. There are 15 residues in the CDR3. The germline V and J ends were trimmed by 2 bases and 2 bases, with 10 bases remaining between them.

The J gene is TRBJ1-1, the V gene TRBV27; D call uncertain. The V end was cut by 0 bases, the J end by 1 base, with 15 bases between. CDR3 size: 17 residues. Germline V gene data show CDR1 as MNHEY and CDR2 as SMNVEV (reference sequence). The CDR3 is CASSLSPQWRRNTEAFF. The CDR3 nucleotides are TGTGCCAGCAGTTTATCCCCCCAGTGGAGAAGGAACACTGAAGCTTTCTTT.

A few counts support this clone. The rearrangement joins TRBV7-2 to TRBJ2-1; 7 bases map to TRBD2. The junction had 12 bases not matched to a gene; V was cut back by 3 bases and J by 7 bases. Germline V gene data show CDR1 as SGHTA and CDR2 as FQGNSA. CDR3 length: 16 residues. DNA for the CDR3: TGTGCCAGCAGCTTTTCGAGGCGGGAGAAAAGGAATGAGCAGTTCTTC. Translation: CASSFSRREKRNEQFF.

This sequence joins TRBV10-3 and TRBJ2-1, with D possibly matching TRBD1 (5 bases). The CDR3 is 15 residues long. Deletions cut 3 bases from V and 0 bases from J, with 9 bases between. Germline CDR1 ENHRY, CDR2 SYGVKD. CDR3 protein: CAISDGAFSYNEQFF. CDR3 in DNA: TGTGCCATCAGTGATGGGGCTTTCTCCTACAATGAGCAGTTCTTC.

This chain links TRBV11-2 with TRBJ2-1, with D maybe TRBD2 (6 bases). Germline lookup yields CDR1 SGHAT and CDR2 FQNNGV. Between the trimmed V and J ends, which lost 9 bases and 3 bases, there was a span of 12 bases. This CDR3 spans 13 amino acids. For the CDR3, the DNA is TGTGCCAGTTCATGGGGGGACTACAATGAGCAGTTCTTC. This encodes CASSWGDYNEQFF.

This chain uses TRBV15 with TRBJ1-2; no clear D. CDR1 is LNHNV, CDR2 YYDKDF, per germline (reference sequence). This CDR3 comprises 15 residues. V lost 1 base to trimming and J lost 4 bases, with 13 bases between them. CDR3 protein: CATSRGNREIYGYTF. Written as DNA, the CDR3 is TGTGCCACCAGCAGAGGCAACCGGGAGATCTATGGCTACACCTTC.

The chain carries TRBV14 and TRBJ1-2; D is unresolved. Germline values: CDR1 SGHDN, CDR2 FVKESK. The CDR3 length is 15 residues. V lost 3 bases and J 4 bases, leaving 15 bases between the germline ends. CDR3 in DNA: TGTGCCAGCAGCCAGGATTCTATGGGTCCCTATGGCTACACCTTC. This encodes CASSQDSMGPYGYTF.

V is TRBV4-1 and J is TRBJ1-2, with TRBD1 as a possible D gene (5 bases). CDR3 size: 13 residues. Germline-derived CDR1 and CDR2 are MGHRA and YSYEKL. V was shortened by 5 bases and J by 5 bases, with 12 bases between the two germline ends. This CDR3 is CASSDGTLYGYTF. In DNA, the CDR3 is TGCGCCAGCAGCGACGGGACCCTATATGGCTACACCTTC.

The rearrangement links TRBV2 to TRBJ1-6, with 7 bases matching TRBD1. J lost 10 bases, V lost 7 bases, and 7 bases had no gene match. The germline CDR1 and CDR2 sequences are SNHLY and FYNNEI. The CDR3 spans 13 residues. The CDR3 reads CASTSQGDSPLHF. CDR3 bases: TGTGCCAGCACCTCTCAGGGGGACTCACCCCTCCACTTT.

The rearrangement joins TRBV5-1 to TRBJ2-1, with 13 positions matching TRBD2. V dropped 3 bases and J dropped 10; count of bases not matched to a gene: 19. The V gene's germline CDR1 is SGHRS and CDR2 YFSETQ. The CDR3 is made up of 19 amino acids. CDR3 in amino acids: CASSWTSGGSFVGVPEQFF. The CDR3 nucleotides are TGCGCCAGCAGCTGGACTAGCGGGGGAAGTTTCGTTGGTGTGCCGGAGCAGTTCTTC. The whole variable domain, remainder taken from reference TRBV5-1 and TRBJ2-1, is KAGVTQTPRYLIKTRGQQVTLSCSPISGHRSVSWYQQTPGQGLQFLFEYFSETQRNKGNFPGRFSGRQFSNSRSEMNVSTLELGDSALYLCASSWTSGGSFVGVPEQFFGPGTRLTVL.

The CDR3 nucleotides are TGTGCCAGCAGTCCCATGGGGGGGCAGGACACCGGGGAGCTGTTTTTT. It encodes CASSPMGGQDTGELFF. The rearrangement uses TRBV27 and TRBJ2-2; D may be TRBD2 (7 bases). The V end lost 5 bases, the J end lost 3 bases, and 16 bases lay between the germline ends. The CDR3 runs 16 residues. Per the germline V gene, CDR1 is MNHEY and CDR2 is SMNVEV (reference sequence).

This clone was seen more than once but under ten times. The chain uses TRBV7-9 and TRBJ2-2, with 7 bases that match TRBD2. V dropped 0 bases and J dropped 7; count of bases not matched to a gene: 8. The germline V gene encodes CDR1 SEHNR and CDR2 FQNEAQ (reference sequence). The length of the CDR3 is 16 residues. The CDR3 sequence is CASSLASGLLYGELFF. CDR3 coding DNA: TGTGCCAGCAGCTTAGCTTCGGGACTACTTTACGGGGAGCTGTTTTTT.

This chain links TRBV30 with TRBJ2-7; D perhaps matches TRBD1 (5 bases). The CDR3 spans 12 residues. The V and J ends lost 5 bases and 5 bases respectively, with 13 bases between them. The germline V gene has CDR1 GTSNPN and CDR2 SVGIG (reference sequence). Here the CDR3 reads CAWGASFHEQYF. The DNA of the CDR3 is TGTGCCTGGGGGGCGAGCTTCCACGAGCAGTACTTC.

This clone was counted between two and nine times. J is TRBJ2-1 and V is TRBV29-1; TRBD2 matches 9 bases. After removal of 6 bases from V and 15 bases from J, the junction contained 12 bases not matched to a gene. The germline gives CDR1 SQVTM, CDR2 ANQGSEA. The CDR3 is 12 residues long. In nucleotides, the CDR3 is TGCAGCGTATCCACAAGCGGGGGGTTTCGGTTCTTC. Translating it yields CSVSTSGGFRFF.

The gene calls are TRBV10-2 and TRBJ2-7, with D possibly being TRBD1 (5 bases). Trimming took off 3 bases at V and 2 bases at J, with 14 bases between the two ends. The germline CDR1 and CDR2 sequences are WSHSY and SAAADI. The CDR3 is made up of 15 amino acids. For the CDR3, the DNA is TGCGCCAGCAGTGAAGGGGTCCTAGTGGCCTACGAGCAGTACTTC. Translation: CASSEGVLVAYEQYF.

The chain has TRBV18 and TRBJ1-2; D gene unclear. The CDR3 consists of 14 residues. Germline V gene data show CDR1 as KGHSH and CDR2 as LQKENI. The V gene lost 2 bases and the J gene lost 4 bases, with 11 bases spanning the gap. CDR3 amino acids: CASSPVDSGYGYTF. The CDR3 DNA follows: TGTGCCAGCTCACCAGTAGATTCCGGCTATGGCTACACCTTC.

As concerns this clone: Different DNA sequences within this sample yield the same CDR3. The CDR3 sequence: CASGLVLGTSGNTIYF. The DNA of the CDR3 is TGTGCTAGTGGTTTGGTACTGGGGACCTCTGGAAACACCATATATTTT. The rearrangement joins TRBV12-5 to TRBJ1-3; perhaps TRBD1 as D (5 bases). Trimming took off 0 bases at V and 0 bases at J, with 9 bases between the two ends. This CDR3 comprises 16 residues. Germline V gene sequence: CDR1 LGHNT, CDR2 FRNRAP.

This clone was seen more than once but under ten times. V usage is TRBV23-1 and J usage is TRBJ2-3; no firm D call. TRBV23-1 has ORF status, its function being uncertain. The CDR3 is 14 amino acids. V was cut by 6 bases and J by 0 bases, with 10 bases left in between. The CDR3 sequence: CASRIEASTDTQYF. In nucleotides, the CDR3 is TGCGCCAGCAGAATTGAAGCGAGCACAGATACGCAGTATTTT.

This chain joins TRBV6-1 and TRBJ2-7, with D maybe TRBD1 (6 bases). This CDR3 spans 14 amino acids. Between the trimmed V and J ends, which lost 3 bases and 0 bases, there was a span of 9 bases. Germline V gene data show CDR1 as MNHNS and CDR2 as SASEGT. Written as DNA, the CDR3 is TGTGCCAGCAGTGACAGGGGCCTCTCCTACGAGCAGTACTTC. Encoded protein: CASSDRGLSYEQYF.

This chain connects TRBV30 to TRBJ2-2; 7 bases fit TRBD1. This CDR3 is 18 amino acids long. From germline, CDR1 is GTSNPN and CDR2 SVGIG (reference sequence). Trimming cost V 2 bases and J 6 bases; bases outside gene matches: 18. CDR3 amino acids: CAWSRPDRQGIRPGELFF. The CDR3 DNA follows: TGTGCCTGGAGTCGACCCGATCGACAGGGTATAAGGCCCGGGGAGCTGTTTTTT.